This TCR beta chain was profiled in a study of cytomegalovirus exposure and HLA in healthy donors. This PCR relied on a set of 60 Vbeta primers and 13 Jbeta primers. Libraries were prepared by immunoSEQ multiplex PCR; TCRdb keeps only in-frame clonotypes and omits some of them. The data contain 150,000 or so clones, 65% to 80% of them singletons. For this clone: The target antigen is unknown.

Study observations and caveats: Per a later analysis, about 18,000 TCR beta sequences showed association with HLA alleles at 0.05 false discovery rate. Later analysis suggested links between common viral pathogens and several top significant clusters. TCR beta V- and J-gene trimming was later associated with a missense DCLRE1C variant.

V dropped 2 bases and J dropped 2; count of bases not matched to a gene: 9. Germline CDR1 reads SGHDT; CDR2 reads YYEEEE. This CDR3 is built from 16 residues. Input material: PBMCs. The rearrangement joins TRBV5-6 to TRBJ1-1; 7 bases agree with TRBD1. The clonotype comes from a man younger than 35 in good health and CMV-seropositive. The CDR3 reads CASSFFDRASNTEAFF. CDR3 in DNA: TGTGCCAGCAGCTTCTTCGACAGGGCCTCTAACACTGAAGCTTTCTTT. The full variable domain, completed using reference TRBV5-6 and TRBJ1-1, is DAGVTQSPTHLIKTRGQQVTLRCSPKSGHDTVSWYQQALGQGPQFIFQYYEEEERQRGNFPDRFSGHQFPNYSSELNVNALLLGDSALYLCASSFFDRASNTEAFFGQGTRLTVV.